Below, 31 T cell receptor beta chains from the same sample are listed, as sequenced in a study of blood T cell repertoires in COVID-19. Libraries were prepared by immunoSEQ multiplex PCR; TCRdb keeps only in-frame clonotypes and omits some of them. The sample consists of more than 110,000 clones, roughly 85% of them appearing once. The sequenced sample consisted of peripheral blood. These receptors came from a man aged 45 to 65 with acute or convalescent COVID-19.

This clone was seen once. The CDR3 here is CASSLLWSGGIEQYF. For the CDR3, the DNA is TGCGCCAGCAGCTTGTTATGGAGCGGGGGCATCGAGCAGTACTTC. The chain has TRBV5-1 and TRBJ2-7; 8 nucleotides match TRBD2. CDR1 is SGHRS, CDR2 YFSETQ, per germline. The CDR3 runs 15 residues. V lost 1 base, J lost 6 bases, and 9 bases stayed unmatched.

This clone was found many times. The DNA for the CDR3 is TGTGCCAGCAGTTTATGGGAAACAGGGGGATTAGGTTCCTATGGCTACACCTTC. It specifies CASSLWETGGLGSYGYTF. V usage is TRBV28 and J usage is TRBJ1-2, with 8 bases matching TRBD1. The germline V gene has CDR1 MDHEN and CDR2 SYDVKM. Trimming removed 0 bases from V and 4 bases from J; junction bases left unmatched: 13. This CDR3 is 18 amino acids long.

The chain links TRBV5-4 to TRBJ1-4, with 7 bases aligning to TRBD1. The trim removed 4 bases at V and 7 bases at J, leaving 10 bases unmatched. This CDR3 comprises 15 residues. Germline V gene sequence: CDR1 SGHNT, CDR2 YYREEE (reference sequence). The CDR3 bases are TGTGCCAGCAGCCTGAGGACAGGCAGCGGTGAAAAACTGTTTTTT. Protein sequence: CASSLRTGSGEKLFF.

This chain links TRBV10-1 with TRBJ2-1; 13 nucleotides agree with TRBD2. J lost 6 bases, V lost 5 bases, and 4 bases had no gene match. CDR3 length: 15 amino acids. Per germline, CDR1 WNHNN and CDR2 SYGVQD (reference sequence). Here the CDR3 reads CASSFGLAGVNEQFF. DNA for the CDR3: TGCGCCAGCAGTTTCGGACTAGCGGGAGTCAATGAGCAGTTCTTC.

The chain carries TRBV19 and TRBJ1-1; TRBD1 matches 9 bases. This CDR3 has 13 amino acids. The germline gives CDR1 LNHDA, CDR2 SQIVND (reference sequence). With 6 bases clipped from V and 2 bases from J, the junction kept 1 base outside the gene matches. The CDR3 sequence: CASRGQGNTEAFF. The CDR3 bases are TGTGCCAGTAGGGGACAGGGCAACACTGAAGCTTTCTTT.

The V call is TRBV28, the J call TRBJ1-2, with 7 bases aligning to TRBD1. CDR3 length: 14 amino acids. J lost 3 bases, V lost 7 bases, and 8 bases had no gene match. The germline V gene encodes CDR1 MDHEN and CDR2 SYDVKM. The CDR3 nucleotides are TGTGCCAGCAATCAACCGGGACAGCACTATGGCTACACCTTC. This gives the protein CASNQPGQHYGYTF.

There are a few counts of this clone. For the CDR3, the DNA is TGTGCCAGCAGTTTTCGGGGAAGGAACACTGAAGCTTTCTTT. It specifies CASSFRGRNTEAFF. The chain is built from TRBV27 and TRBJ1-1; D is uncertain. The CDR3 loop spans 14 amino acids. CDR1 is MNHEY, CDR2 SMNVEV, per germline (reference sequence). V was trimmed by 3 bases and J by 1 base, leaving 9 bases between them.

CDR3 region: CASSSRSGGEAFF. CDR3 coding DNA: TGTGCCAGCAGTTCCCGTTCGGGAGGTGAAGCTTTCTTT. The chain combines TRBV27 with TRBJ1-1; D remains unclear. Germline-derived CDR1 and CDR2 are MNHEY and SMNVEV (reference sequence). V lost 4 bases, J lost 7 bases, and 13 bases lay in between. This CDR3 is built from 13 residues.

The J gene is TRBJ1-1, the V gene TRBV12-3 or TRBV12-4; D remains unclear. CDR3 length: 12 residues. With 3 bases removed from V and 7 bases from J, the gap between germline ends came to 9 bases. The CDR3 nucleotides are TGTGCCAGCAGTTTTGCAGTTCTTGAAGCTTTCTTT. Protein sequence: CASSFAVLEAFF.

This chain connects TRBV24-1 to TRBJ2-7; a possible D gene is TRBD2 (6 bases). The germline V and J ends were trimmed by 4 bases and 2 bases, with 14 bases remaining between them. The CDR3 is 15 residues long. Per germline, CDR1 KGHDR and CDR2 SFDVKD. The CDR3 DNA reads as TGTGCCACCAGTGACCCCTCTAGCGCCCCCTACGAGCAGTACTTC. Amino acids: CATSDPSSAPYEQYF.

This chain connects TRBV3-1 (or the pseudogene TRBV3-2) to TRBJ2-3, with 8 nucleotides matching TRBD2. The V segment lost 3 bases and the J segment 4 bases; nucleotides outside the gene matches: 6. This CDR3 region has 15 residues. CDR1 is LGHDT, CDR2 YNNKEL, per germline (reference sequence). CDR3 protein: CASSQGLDFPDTQYF. CDR3 DNA: TGTGCCAGCAGCCAGGGACTAGATTTTCCAGATACGCAGTATTTT.

The V gene is TRBV6-2 or TRBV6-3, the J gene TRBJ1-5; 9 nucleotides line up with TRBD1. This CDR3 is 15 amino acids long. Germline CDR1 reads MNHEY; CDR2 reads SVGEGT. J gave up 6 bases and V 6 bases, and 9 bases lay outside the gene matches. CDR3 in amino acids: CASSPTDRGVQPQHF. The CDR3 DNA reads as TGTGCCAGCAGCCCGACCGACAGGGGGGTTCAGCCCCAGCATTTT.

The chain combines TRBV18 with TRBJ1-1; weak D call: TRBD1 (6 bases). The CDR3 is made up of 14 amino acids. Germline assignment: CDR1 KGHSH and CDR2 LQKENI. The germline V and J ends were trimmed by 5 bases and 2 bases, with 12 bases remaining between them. The CDR3 bases are TGTGCCAGCTCATCAGGACAGACTAACACTGAAGCTTTCTTT. It is translated as CASSSGQTNTEAFF.

This rearrangement joins TRBV2 to TRBJ2-7, with D unresolved. Trimming took off 3 bases at V and 6 bases at J, with 6 bases between the two ends. Germline lookup yields CDR1 SNHLY and CDR2 FYNNEI. The CDR3 extends over 11 amino acids. The CDR3 DNA reads TGTGCCAGCAGTGATCGTTTCGAGCAGTACTTC. Its translation: CASSDRFEQYF.

The chain employs TRBV11-3 and TRBJ1-3; D not resolved. V lost 6 bases and J lost 4, with 7 bases in between. The CDR3 is 12 amino acids. Germline CDR1 is SGHNT and CDR2 is YENEEA. CDR3 residues: CASRAKGNTIYF. CDR3 in DNA: TGTGCCAGCAGGGCAAAAGGAAACACCATATATTTT.

The J gene is TRBJ1-1, the V gene TRBV6-2 or TRBV6-3, with 8 bases matching TRBD1. Germline-derived CDR1 and CDR2 are MNHEY and SVGEGT. With V trimmed by 2 bases and J by 3 bases, 8 bases remained unmatched. The CDR3 has 16 amino acids. In DNA form, the CDR3 reads TGTGCCAGCAGTTACAATCCAGGGGGCGCATACACTGAAGCTTTCTTT. Its translation: CASSYNPGGAYTEAFF.

This chain joins TRBV5-4 and TRBJ2-2, with TRBD1 identical over 10 bases. The junction had 7 bases not matched to a gene; V was cut back by 4 bases and J by 10 bases. Looked up from germline, CDR1 is SGHNT and CDR2 is YYREEE (reference sequence). The CDR3 length is 14 residues. CDR3 nucleotide sequence: TGTGCCAGCAGCAAGACAGGGGGCATGATGGAGCTGTTTTTT. Protein: CASSKTGGMMELFF.

The chain has TRBV2 and TRBJ2-3, with 8 positions matching TRBD2. The V and J ends lost 5 bases and 3 bases, in that order; junction bases with no gene match: 10. This CDR3 comprises 16 residues. Germline V gene data show CDR1 as SNHLY and CDR2 as FYNNEI. CDR3 sequence reads: CASSLGGAGGTDTQYF. The CDR3 coding sequence is TGTGCCAGCAGTTTAGGAGGGGCGGGGGGTACAGATACGCAGTATTTT.

This clone has just a few counts. The gene calls are TRBV7-8 and TRBJ2-1; 7 nucleotides agree with TRBD2. The CDR3 totals 15 residues. With 1 base clipped from V and 8 bases from J, the junction kept 8 bases outside the gene matches. From germline, CDR1 is SGHVS and CDR2 FQNEAQ. CDR3 bases: TGTGCCAGCAGCTTAGATGGCGGGAGTGGGGATGAGCAGTTCTTC. It translates to CASSLDGGSGDEQFF.

The V call is TRBV6-5, the J call TRBJ2-7; TRBD2 matches at 13 bases. Germline CDR1 reads MNHEY; CDR2 reads SVGAGI. The J segment lost 4 bases and the V segment lost 8 bases, leaving 8 bases of the junction unmatched. The CDR3 has 15 amino acids. Here the CDR3 DNA reads TGTGCCAGCCGGGGACTAGCGGGATATAATTACGAGCAGTACTTC. Translating gives CASRGLAGYNYEQYF.

This chain uses TRBV5-3 with TRBJ1-5, with D maybe TRBD1 (6 bases). TRBV5-3 is assigned to the ORF class and has an uncertain function. This CDR3 has 20 residues. Trimming took 1 base from V and 2 from J, leaving 25 bases between them. In DNA form, the CDR3 reads TGTGCCAGAAGCTTGTTAGTCGGGGGGCTCTACGGGGATGGCAATCAGCCCCAGCATTTT. Translation gives CARSLLVGGLYGDGNQPQHF.

The chain carries TRBV7-2 and TRBJ1-1, with a tentative D call TRBD1 (5 bases). Germline lookup yields CDR1 SGHTA and CDR2 FQGNSA. The CDR3 runs 16 residues. V was cut by 5 bases and J by 4 bases, with 20 bases left in between. The CDR3 bases are TGTGCCAGCAGCCCGCGTCTCGGGGGTAGTCCCACTGAAGCTTTCTTT. This encodes CASSPRLGGSPTEAFF.

The genes are TRBV21-1 and TRBJ1-1. TRBV21-1 is a known pseudogene. The CDR3 is 14 amino acids. The CDR3 protein is CASSPSFLNTEAFF. The CDR3 DNA reads as TGTGCCAGCAGCCCCTCCTTTCTGAACACTGAAGCTTTCTTT.

The rearrangement uses TRBV7-8 and TRBJ2-7, with TRBD1 matching over 8 bases. V lost 5 bases, J lost 3 bases, and 6 bases stayed unmatched. The germline CDR1 and CDR2 sequences are SGHVS and FQNEAQ. The CDR3 length is 14 residues. The CDR3 protein is CASSLNRGNYEQYF. Here the CDR3 DNA reads TGTGCCAGCAGCCTCAACAGGGGGAACTACGAGCAGTACTTC.

The chain recombines TRBV9 with TRBJ1-5; no reliable D call. Per germline, CDR1 SGDLS and CDR2 YYNGEE. This CDR3 spans 14 amino acids. Trimming removed 3 bases at V and 0 bases at J, with 7 bases between. The CDR3 sequence: CASSAAYSNQPQHF. CDR3 DNA: TGTGCCAGCAGCGCCGCCTATAGCAATCAGCCCCAGCATTTT.

The V and J genes are TRBV5-4 and TRBJ2-5, with 9 bases fitting TRBD1. The V segment lost 0 bases and the J segment 6 bases; nucleotides outside the gene matches: 12. Germline CDR1 reads SGHNT; CDR2 reads YYREEE (reference sequence). The CDR3 length is 17 residues. DNA for the CDR3: TGTGCCAGCAGCTTGGGCACTTGGGACAGGGTAGTACAGACCCAGTACTTC. It translates to CASSLGTWDRVVQTQYF.

The rearrangement joins TRBV7-3 to TRBJ1-1; D remains ambiguous. The CDR3 is made up of 13 amino acids. V lost 4 bases to trimming and J lost 0 bases, with 6 bases between them. Per germline, CDR1 SGHTA and CDR2 FQGTGA. The CDR3 here is CASSSNMNTEAFF. The CDR3 DNA reads TGTGCCAGCAGCTCCAACATGAACACTGAAGCTTTCTTT.

This chain links TRBV5-4 with TRBJ2-2; the D gene is possibly TRBD2 (6 bases). This CDR3 region has 15 residues. Germline CDR1 reads SGHNT; CDR2 reads YYREEE (reference sequence). Trimming cost V 0 bases and J 6 bases, with 12 bases left between them. CDR3 sequence: CASSLAGSQAGELFF. CDR3 coding DNA: TGTGCCAGCAGCTTGGCCGGGAGCCAGGCCGGGGAGCTGTTTTTT.

The chain's CDR3 is CASSPRPSTANTGELFF. CDR3 nucleotides: TGCGCCAGCAGCCCGAGACCTTCTACAGCGAACACCGGGGAGCTGTTTTTT. V usage is TRBV5-1 and J usage is TRBJ2-2, with no clear D. Germline-derived CDR1 and CDR2 are SGHRS and YFSETQ. The V end was cut by 4 bases, the J end by 0 bases, with 16 bases between. The CDR3 runs to 17 residues. Full variable domain (rest looked up from reference TRBV5-1 and TRBJ2-2): KAGVTQTPRYLIKTRGQQVTLSCSPISGHRSVSWYQQTPGQGLQFLFEYFSETQRNKGNFPGRFSGRQFSNSRSEMNVSTLELGDSALYLCASSPRPSTANTGELFFGEGSRLTVL.

The V and J genes are TRBV10-3 and TRBJ2-3, with 10 nucleotides matching TRBD1. The CDR3 extends over 15 amino acids. Germline V gives CDR1 ENHRY, CDR2 SYGVKD. With 6 bases clipped from V and 3 bases from J, the junction kept 6 bases outside the gene matches. The CDR3 coding sequence is TGTGCCATCAGAACGACAGGGGGCGGGACAGATACGCAGTATTTT. This sequence encodes CAIRTTGGGTDTQYF.

The rearrangement joins TRBV9 to TRBJ2-7, with TRBD2 identical over 7 bases. The CDR3 has 13 residues. Trimming cost V 3 bases and J 7 bases; bases outside gene matches: 7. The germline CDR1 and CDR2 sequences are SGDLS and YYNGEE. As DNA, the CDR3 is TGTGCCAGCAGCGCAGGACGGGGGGTTGAGCAGTACTTC. Translated, it gives CASSAGRGVEQYF.